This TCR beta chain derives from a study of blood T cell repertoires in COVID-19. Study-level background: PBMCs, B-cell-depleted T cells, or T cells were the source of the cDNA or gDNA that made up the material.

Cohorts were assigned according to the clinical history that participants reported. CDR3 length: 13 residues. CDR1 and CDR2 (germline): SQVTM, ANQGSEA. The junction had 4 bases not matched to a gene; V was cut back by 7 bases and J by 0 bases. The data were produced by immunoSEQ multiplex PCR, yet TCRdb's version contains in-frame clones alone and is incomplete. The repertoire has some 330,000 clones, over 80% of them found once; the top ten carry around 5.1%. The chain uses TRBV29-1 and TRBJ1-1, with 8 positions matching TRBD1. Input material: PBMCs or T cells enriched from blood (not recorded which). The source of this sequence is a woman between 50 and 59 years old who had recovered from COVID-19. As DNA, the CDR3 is TGCAGCGCCAGGGGGCGCATGAACACTGAAGCTTTCTTT. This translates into CSARGRMNTEAFF.